A selection of T cell receptor beta chains follows, all from one sample in a study of cytomegalovirus exposure and HLA in healthy donors. Sequencing was performed with immunoSEQ multiplex PCR; in TCRdb, only in-frame clones are kept and a portion is missing. The table has some 100,000 clones, around 84% seen once; the top ten hold about 1.1%. Sequencing used PBMCs. The receptors were sampled from a woman under 30 in good health and CMV-seronegative. The CDR3 runs from the conserved cysteine through the conserved F or W. The D gene is left open where the match is weak. Some rows mark clone size as missing; the rest say once, few, many or name a class of expanded clone.

d_call,clone_size,j_call,v_call,cdr3_nt,cdr3_aa
.,.,TRBJ2-6,TRBV4-3,TGCGCCAGCAGCTTAAGTGAACAGGGAATCTCTGGGGCCAACGTCCTGACTTTC,CASSLSEQGISGANVLTF
.,.,TRBJ2-7,TRBV30,TGTGCCTGCGGACAGCACTACGAGCAGTACTTC,CACGQHYEQYF
TRBD2,.,TRBJ2-7,TRBV7-2,TGTGCCAGCCGAAGCGGGGGGTACTACGAGCAGTACTTC,CASRSGGYYEQYF
.,.,TRBJ2-7,TRBV7-9,TGTGCCAGCAGCTGGGGAGATGAGCAGTACTTC,CASSWGDEQYF
TRBD2,.,TRBJ2-7,TRBV7-9,TGTGCCAGCAGCTCCCCCGGGACTAGTCTCAACGAGCAGTACTTC,CASSSPGTSLNEQYF
TRBD2,.,TRBJ2-2,TRBV5-4,TGTGCCAGCAGCTTGGGACTAGCGGAGAACACCGGGGAGCTGTTTTTT,CASSLGLAENTGELFF
.,.,TRBJ2-1,TRBV19,TGTGCCAGTAGTATCACTAGATACAATGAGCAGTTCTTC,CASSITRYNEQFF
TRBD1,.,TRBJ1-1,TRBV29-1,TGCAGCGTTGAAGTACAGGGGGCCGGAACTGAAGCTTTCTTT,CSVEVQGAGTEAFF
TRBD1,.,TRBJ2-7,TRBV19,TGTGCCAGTAGTATAGGGCAGGGGGCACCCTACGAGCAGTACTTC,CASSIGQGAPYEQYF
.,.,TRBJ1-1,TRBV11-1,TGTGCCAGCAGCTTAACCCTTGACACTGAAGCCTTCTTT,CASSLTLDTEAFF
TRBD2,.,TRBJ2-3,TRBV11-2,TGTGCCAGCAGCTTAGTCGGGAGGAGCACAGATACGCAGTATTTT,CASSLVGRSTDTQYF
.,.,TRBJ2-5,TRBV2,TGTGCCAGTACGGACTGGCCAGAGACCCAGTACTTC,CASTDWPETQYF
.,.,TRBJ1-1,TRBV2,TGTGCCGCCAACAGGATCATTCCTACTGAAGCTTTCTTT,CAANRIIPTEAFF
.,.,TRBJ2-7,TRBV19,TGTGCCAGTAGTATTCGTGGCGGGTCTTCCTACGAGCAGTACTTC,CASSIRGGSSYEQYF
.,.,TRBJ2-2,TRBV27,TGTGCCAGCAGTTTACGTGGAGGGGCTTATGGCACCGGGGAGCTGTTTTTT,CASSLRGGAYGTGELFF
.,.,TRBJ2-5,TRBV6-5,TGTGCCAGCAGTTCCTGGACGGGGGAGCAGTACTTC,CASSSWTGEQYF
TRBD1,.,TRBJ1-1,TRBV5-5,TGTGCCAGCAGCTTAGGACAGGGAGGCTACACTGAAGCTTTCTTT,CASSLGQGGYTEAFF
TRBD2,.,TRBJ2-1,TRBV5-1,TGCGCCAGCAGCTTGGGGGGGACTAGCGGGGGATCTACTAATGAGCAGTTCTTC,CASSLGGTSGGSTNEQFF
.,.,TRBJ2-7,TRBV19,TGTGCCAGTAGTATACAGGGTTCCCACGAGCAGTACTTC,CASSIQGSHEQYF
.,once,TRBJ2-7,TRBV5-1,TGCGCCAGCAGCTCCTGGGACTCCACCGCCTACGAGCAGTACTTC,CASSSWDSTAYEQYF
.,.,TRBJ1-5,TRBV2,TGTGCCAGCAGTGAAGAGGCAGGGAATCAGCCCCAGCATTTT,CASSEEAGNQPQHF
.,.,TRBJ2-7,TRBV5-1,TGCGCCAGCAGCTTGCAGGGGCCTTACTACGAGCAGTACTTC,CASSLQGPYYEQYF
.,.,TRBJ2-5,TRBV10-3,TGTGCCATCAGCACTGGACTGCCCCAAGAGACCCAGTACTTC,CAISTGLPQETQYF
.,few,TRBJ1-6,TRBV10-2,TGCGCCAGCAGTGAAAGAAGAACTTTGAGCTCCTATAATTCACCCCTCCACTTT,CASSERRTLSSYNSPLHF
TRBD2,.,TRBJ2-2,TRBV27,TGTGCCAGCAGTTCCTTCCGAAGCGGGGGGCCTTCGAACACCGGGGAGCTGTTTTTT,CASSSFRSGGPSNTGELFF
.,.,TRBJ2-7,TRBV21-1,TGTGCCAGCAGCAAAGAGTTTGCCGACAGGTTGCACGAGCAGTACTTC,CASSKEFADRLHEQYF